Detailed here is one T cell receptor (beta chain). Its target is unknown. This CDR3 is built from 12 residues. CDR1 and CDR2 (germline): SEHNR, FQNEAQ (reference sequence). V lost 3 bases and J 4 bases, leaving 5 bases between the germline ends. This sample is drawn from a study of response to subunit inactivated influenza vaccine. From the RT-PCR reads, TCRdb called clonotypes with MiXCR, one entry per CDR3 protein. In the table there are hundreds of thousands of distinct CDR3 sequences, approximately 15% of which are singletons. Study-level results: Seasonal influenza vaccination, on each occasion, was suggested by the authors to recruit few new T cells.

The receptor's source is a man aged 45-69 years who received an inactivated influenza vaccine. The sample here was CD4+ T cells sorted from PBMCs, taken less than 30 months after vaccination. The chain recombines TRBV7-9 with TRBJ2-3; D ambiguous. The CDR3 loop is CASSLEPDTQYF. DNA for the CDR3: TGTGCCAGCAGCTTGGAGCCAGATACGCAGTATTTT.